These 3 T cell receptor beta chains were sequenced from one sample in a study of blood T cell repertoires in COVID-19. The protocol was immunoSEQ multiplex PCR, while the TCRdb copy is restricted to in-frame clones and leaves out a portion. This sample yields about 280,000 clones, of which 80% to 90% are seen a single time; about 4% belongs to the top ten. Sequencing used PBMCs or T cells enriched from blood (not recorded which). The receptor set was obtained from a woman aged 25 to 45 with acute COVID-19.

The DNA for the CDR3 is TGTGCCAGCAGTTCACAGAGCTCTGGAAACACCATATATTTT. This encodes CASSSQSSGNTIYF. The chain employs TRBV11-2 and TRBJ1-3; D is ambiguous. Germline CDR1 is SGHAT and CDR2 is FQNNGV. CDR3 size: 14 residues. V dropped 6 bases and J dropped 0 bases, with 9 bases sitting between them.

The rearrangement links TRBV4-1 to TRBJ1-5, with D tentatively TRBD1 (6 bases). In germline, CDR1 is MGHRA, CDR2 YSYEKL. The CDR3 runs 17 residues. The ends were cut back, 2 bases at V and 0 bases at J, with 14 bases in the middle. This CDR3 reads CASSQNPGGGSNQPQHF. As DNA, the CDR3 is TGCGCCAGCAGCCAAAACCCGGGAGGGGGTAGCAATCAGCCCCAGCATTTT.

The V gene is TRBV13, the J gene TRBJ2-1, with D perhaps TRBD2 (6 bases). The CDR3 extends over 17 amino acids. Deletions cut 3 bases from V and 4 bases from J, with 19 bases between. The V gene's germline CDR1 is PRHDT and CDR2 FYEKMQ (reference sequence). The CDR3 spells CASSFPKTSRGYNEQFF. CDR3 nucleotide sequence: TGTGCCAGCAGCTTCCCCAAAACTAGCCGAGGATACAATGAGCAGTTCTTC. Full variable domain (missing parts from reference TRBV13 and TRBJ2-1): AAGVIQSPRHLIKEKRETATLKCYPIPRHDTVYWYQQGPGQDPQFLISFYEKMQSDKGSIPDRFSAQQFSDYHSELNMSSLELGDSALYFCASSFPKTSRGYNEQFFGPGTRLTVL.